Here is one T cell receptor beta chain with its context. Its antigen is unknown. Base qualities are not at hand, and no much larger clone is one base apart. This sample is drawn from a study of long-term antiretroviral therapy in people with HIV (dated by TCRdb to 2022 to 2024). The study in broad terms: The earliest samples were collected about a decade before the 2015 WHO recommendation for immediate ART, when ART was typically delayed until CD4 counts fell. A total of fewer than 250 cryopreserved PBMC samples came from 25 to 35 adults with confirmed HIV infection and were collected serially over a mean of about 6 years (range 1-12). No cross-contamination during QIAcube processing was seen in test extractions of a monoclonal T-cell line run alongside 30 or so polyclonal samples. This retrospective serial study examined whether starting ART and sustained HIV suppression were associated with changes in the composition and diversity of the TRB repertoire in peripheral blood. Among the 30 or so participants with HIV, eleven to twelve were female.

Sequencing of the TRB variable region was done with the immunoSEQ hsTCRB v3.0 assay at survey level resolution. TRB sequencing targeted a depth of roughly 35,000-55,000 T-cell genomes per sample. An Illumina MiSeq with a v3 150-cycle kit was used to sequence the pooled TRB libraries. The source study handled its data this way. Repertoire analysis was performed in R inside a reproducible Nextflow workflow that covered QC, data transformation and analysis. LymphoSeq2, an R package for exploring AIRR-Seq data, was used to implement the custom analyses. Four samples that yielded fewer than 5000 total TRB sequences were excluded, so that fewer than 200 HIV repertoires were analyzed. Of the approximately 190 retained HIV repertoires, approximately 60 were collected before and more than 120 after ART initiation. Repertoires were downsampled to 5000 TRB nucleotide sequences, and summary statistics were averaged over 100 downsampling iterations. TRB sequences were retained for analysis only if CDR3 regions of at least seven amino acids were present. Two measures captured diversity: a Shannon entropy-derived clonality score and the Gini coefficient. Repertoire networks linked the top 5000 CDR3 amino acid sequences whenever two sequences differed by an edit distance of one. For TRB CDR3 amino acid sequences, antigen specificity groups and MHC restriction were predicted with GLIPH2. CDR3 amino acid sequences were matched against VDJdb and McPAS-TCR to flag known CMV, EBV, HIV or tissue antigen associations. Pre-ART, post-ART and control groups were compared with Wilcoxon signed-rank tests and Holm-Bonferroni correction. TCRdb stores this immuneACCESS table with in-frame sequences only. Part of the clones is absent; in the studies checked, under half of the shortfall reflects unresolved V genes, and no reason is known for the rest. V and J calls plus clone size are reproduced from that table; the DNA served to infer D and trimming. This sample lists roughly 30,000 clones; 85% to 95% were detected once. The ten largest clones take up 5% to 7% of the sample.

Participants were included only if at least one PBMC sample before ART initiation and at least two post-ART samples were available. Treatment was received in the United States of America by all participants with HIV. Before DNA extraction, cryopreserved samples of about 0.95-10 million PBMC were thawed and then washed. At the time of the earliest PBMC sample, participants with HIV were aged between about 20 and 54 years. Per participant, PBMC samples came from 1-4 timepoints prior to ART initiation and 2-8 timepoints following ART initiation, for a median of 7 samples. For every participant, serial HIV viral load, CD4+ T-cell count, ART history and demographic data were obtained. Genomic DNA was extracted from unsorted PBMC with a Qiagen kit on a QIAcube, with processing performed in batches of 12 samples. Summary of the overall study and its limitations: Inferences about post-ART repertoire changes were limited because no data were available on ART adherence, viral resistance or therapy changes. CDR3 length ranges in HIV repertoires were narrower than in controls, and network structure suggested an antigen-experienced repertoire with only a slight naive shift after ART. Because pre-ART samples had limited cell numbers, profiling was done on unsorted PBMC rather than on sorted CD4+ and CD8+ T cells. Starting ART was linked to a significant rise in TRB diversity, yet even after long-term ART the diversity remained significantly lower than in transplant donor controls. Samples dated from the mid-2000s to the late 2010s, and the ART regimens used may be less effective than current ones. Since PBMC availability was limited, sequencing covered only the TCR beta chain, with no alpha chain pairing. The repertoire was dominated across all time points by expanded TRB clones identified before ART initiation, although this dominance was seen to fluctuate and to decrease in many PLHIV after ART.

V is reduced by 7 bases and J by 3 bases, leaving a spacing of 12 bases between them. Per the germline V gene, MNHNS is the CDR1 and SASEGT is the CDR2. Including cysteine and phenylalanine, the CDR3 has 13 amino acids. The only DNA kept is the CDR3, 39 bases in frame from the first base. The input for sequencing was unsorted PBMCs, taken approximately 6.5 years after starting antiretroviral therapy. The sequence came from a woman aged 40-49 years with HIV. Recombination linked TRBV6-1 to TRBJ1-1, with no D gene named confidently. The DNA sequence is given as TGTGCCAGCAACGGCAGGTTCGACACTGAAGCTTTCTTT. Its translation reads: CASNGRFDTEAFF.